This paragraph reports one T cell receptor (beta chain). Its target is not known. The sample originates from a study of cytomegalovirus exposure and HLA in healthy donors. Points from the study as a whole: The productive fraction for most TCR beta V segments was about 87% or about 30% in an earlier analysis.

PCR used 60 Vbeta primers and 13 Jbeta primers. As processed by the authors: Later reanalysis found about 78 million unique TCR beta chains, about 11 million of them shared. Profiling relied on immunoSEQ multiplex PCR, and the TCRdb table lists in-frame clones only, not all of them. For V, J and clone size, that table is used; D and trimming come from the DNA. The data contain approximately 210,000 clones, about 77% of them singletons. V was trimmed by 8 bases and J by 0 bases, leaving 10 bases between them. Looked up from germline, CDR1 is SNHLY and CDR2 is FYNNEI. This CDR3 contains 14 residues. The chain uses TRBV2 and TRBJ2-2; TRBD1 is a possible D gene (6 bases). Input material: PBMCs. The clonotype comes from a woman younger than 45 in good health and CMV-seropositive. The CDR3 DNA is TGTGCCAGCGCCCGGACAGCGAACACCGGGGAGCTGTTTTTT. This sequence encodes CASARTANTGELFF. The whole variable domain, remainder taken from reference TRBV2 and TRBJ2-2, is EPEVTQTPSHQVTQMGQEVILRCVPISNHLYFYWYRQILGQKVEFLVSFYNNEISEKSEIFDDQFSVERPDGSNFTLKIRSTKLEDSAMYFCASARTANTGELFFGEGSRLTVL.